This TCR beta chain was recovered during a study of cytomegalovirus exposure and HLA in healthy donors. This CDR3 has 17 amino acids. Trimming took 2 bases from V and 0 from J; bases not matched to a gene: 6. The germline CDR1 and CDR2 sequences are SEHNR and FQNEAQ (reference sequence). PCR employed 60 Vbeta and 13 Jbeta primers. The method was immunoSEQ multiplex PCR; TCRdb's version includes in-frame clones alone and lacks a portion of them. This table has 170,000 or so clones, over 75% appearing once. A word on this clone: Its antigen is unknown.

Findings and limits, study-wide: Cytomegalovirus-associated TCR beta chains were listed, numbering around 150. Another analysis was done later, and it associated around 16,000 TCR beta sequences with HLA alleles at 0.05 false discovery rate. A few V segments could not be told apart, such as TRBV6-2 and TRBV6-3, and were left out.

This chain joins TRBV7-9 and TRBJ2-7, with 11 bases that match TRBD1. The sample taken for sequencing was PBMCs. The TCR sequence derives from a man in his sixties in good health and CMV-seronegative. CDR3 DNA sequence: TGTGCCAGCAGCTTATATGGACAGGGGGCGGGCTCCTACGAGCAGTACTTC. Encoded protein: CASSLYGQGAGSYEQYF.